A single sample is the source of the 9 T cell receptor beta chains below, sequenced in a study of blood T cell repertoires in COVID-19. TCRdb keeps only in-frame clones here, not all; method: immunoSEQ multiplex PCR. The sample carries roughly 180,000 clones, roughly 76% recorded once. Specimen: peripheral blood. These receptors all come from a woman in her 40s with COVID-19, enrolled during active disease.

J is TRBJ1-5 and V is TRBV7-6, with 9 bases aligning to TRBD1. The length of the CDR3 is 14 residues. Per the germline V gene, CDR1 is SGHVS and CDR2 is FNYEAQ. J gave up 5 bases and V 5 bases, and 4 bases lay outside the gene matches. The DNA of the CDR3 is TGTGCCAGCAGCACGGGACAGGGTCATCAGCCCCAGCATTTT. Translated, it gives CASSTGQGHQPQHF. Using reference TRBV7-6 and TRBJ1-5 for the parts outside the CDR3, the full variable domain is GAGVSQSPRYKVTKRGQDVALRCDPISGHVSLYWYRQALGQGPEFLTYFNYEAQQDKSGLPNDRFSAERPEGSISTLTIQRTEQRDSAMYRCASSTGQGHQPQHFGDGTRLSIL.

The chain is built from TRBV14 and TRBJ2-1, with TRBD2 as a possible D gene (7 bases). Trimming left V 1 base short and J 6 bases short, with 10 bases between. Germline V lookup: CDR1 SGHDN, CDR2 FVKESK. The CDR3 totals 14 residues. The CDR3 is CASSQVRGANEQFF. In DNA form, the CDR3 reads TGTGCCAGCAGCCAAGTACGGGGGGCCAATGAGCAGTTCTTC. The variable domain in full, with the rest retrieved from reference TRBV14 and TRBJ2-1, is EAGVTQFPSHSVIEKGQTVTLRCDPISGHDNLYWYRRVMGKEIKFLLHFVKESKQDESGMPNNRFLAERTGGTYSTLKVQPAELEDSGVYFCASSQVRGANEQFFGPGTRLTVL.

This rearrangement joins TRBV28 to TRBJ1-3; no reliable D call. This CDR3 region has 13 residues. The ends were cut back, 5 bases at V and 9 bases at J, with 14 bases in the middle. Germline loops: CDR1 MDHEN, CDR2 SYDVKM. CDR3 DNA sequence: TGTGCCAGCAGTCCGAGCCGTCCGGGCACCATATATTTT. It yields the protein CASSPSRPGTIYF.

This clone was detected a few times. The chain links TRBV9 to TRBJ2-3; 13 positions match TRBD2. The V gene end was trimmed by 1 base and the J gene end by 6 bases; junction bases not matched to a gene: 8. The CDR3 runs 17 residues. Germline loops: CDR1 SGDLS, CDR2 YYNGEE. Written as DNA, the CDR3 is TGTGCCAGCAGCGTACGGGGGACTAGCGGGATCGGGGATACGCAGTATTTT. Translated, it gives CASSVRGTSGIGDTQYF.

The chain carries TRBV9 and TRBJ1-2; D is unclear. The CDR3 consists of 16 residues. The V end was cut by 0 bases, the J end by 1 base, with 13 bases between. CDR1 is SGDLS and CDR2 is YYNGEE in the germline V gene. CDR3 nucleotide sequence: TGTGCCAGCAGCGTAGGACACGCCGAAAATAACTATGGCTACACCTTC. Protein product: CASSVGHAENNYGYTF.

The CDR3 coding sequence is TGTGCCAGCAGTTCACCACAAGGACTAGCGGGAGATAGGGGATGGGAGACCCAGTACTTC. Translation gives CASSSPQGLAGDRGWETQYF. J is TRBJ2-5 and V is TRBV28; 13 bases map to TRBD2. V shed 4 bases, J shed 5 bases, and the junction held 19 bases outside the gene matches. Germline V gene sequence: CDR1 MDHEN, CDR2 SYDVKM. The CDR3 is 20 residues long.

Only one count was recorded for this clone. This chain uses TRBV6-5 with TRBJ2-1; no clear D gene. This CDR3 region has 12 residues. Germline CDR1 reads MNHEY; CDR2 reads SVGAGI. Trimming left V 6 bases short and J 9 bases short, with 12 bases between. The CDR3 reads CASSHDFAEQFF. Written as DNA, the CDR3 is TGTGCCAGCAGCCACGACTTCGCTGAGCAGTTCTTC.

This chain links TRBV10-3 with TRBJ2-1; 10 bases are a match to TRBD2. This CDR3 has 15 residues. V was clipped by 5 bases and J by 4 bases; unmatched bases: 5. The germline CDR1 and CDR2 sequences are ENHRY and SYGVKD. Written as DNA, the CDR3 is TGTGCCATCAGTCAGAGCGGGAGGGAGTACAATGAGCAGTTCTTC. This translates into CAISQSGREYNEQFF.

This chain joins TRBV12-3 or TRBV12-4 and TRBJ1-2, with 7 bases matching TRBD1. The CDR3 loop spans 13 amino acids. J was trimmed by 8 bases and V by 5 bases; bases with no gene match: 8. The CDR3 loop is CASSPRDSAGYTF. CDR3 in DNA: TGTGCCAGCAGTCCACGGGACAGCGCAGGCTACACCTTC.